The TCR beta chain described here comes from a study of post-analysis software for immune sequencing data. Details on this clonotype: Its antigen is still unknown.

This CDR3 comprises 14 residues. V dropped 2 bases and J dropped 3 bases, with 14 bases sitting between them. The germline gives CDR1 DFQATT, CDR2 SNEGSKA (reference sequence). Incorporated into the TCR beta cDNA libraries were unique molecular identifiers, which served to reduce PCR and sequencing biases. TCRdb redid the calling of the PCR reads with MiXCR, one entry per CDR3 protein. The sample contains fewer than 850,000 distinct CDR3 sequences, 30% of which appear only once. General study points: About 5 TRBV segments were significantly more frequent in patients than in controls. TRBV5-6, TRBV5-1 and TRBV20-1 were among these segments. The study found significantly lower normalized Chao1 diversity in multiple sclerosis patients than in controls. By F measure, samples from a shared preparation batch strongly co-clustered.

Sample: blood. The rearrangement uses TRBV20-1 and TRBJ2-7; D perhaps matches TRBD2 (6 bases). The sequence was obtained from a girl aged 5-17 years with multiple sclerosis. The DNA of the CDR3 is TGCAGTGCTAGATCCCGGGAGCATTACTACGAGCAGTACTTC. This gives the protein CSARSREHYYEQYF.